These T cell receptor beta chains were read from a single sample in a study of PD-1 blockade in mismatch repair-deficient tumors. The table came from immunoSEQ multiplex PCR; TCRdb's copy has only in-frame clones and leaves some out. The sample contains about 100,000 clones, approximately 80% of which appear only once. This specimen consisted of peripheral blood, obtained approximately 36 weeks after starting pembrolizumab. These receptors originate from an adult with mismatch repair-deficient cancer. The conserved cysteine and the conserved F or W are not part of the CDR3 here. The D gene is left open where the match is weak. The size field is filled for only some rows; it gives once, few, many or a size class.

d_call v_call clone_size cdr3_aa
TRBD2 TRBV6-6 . ASSSGLAVEQY
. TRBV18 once ASSPARGVNTEAF
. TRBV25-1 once ASSEYRGATNEKLF
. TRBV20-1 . SAWLGTEAF
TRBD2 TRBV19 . ASSVRLAGGQGDTQY
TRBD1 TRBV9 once ASSVGSSGQGRVEQY
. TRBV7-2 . ASSLGDLRSYEQY
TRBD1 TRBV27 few ASGGTGYDEQY
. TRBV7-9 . ASSLAGGAQPQH
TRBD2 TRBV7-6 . ASSSPLAGSSLSSYNEQF
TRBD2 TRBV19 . ASSTLHPGLGAEDTQY
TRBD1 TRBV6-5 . ASSYEPGQTYEQY
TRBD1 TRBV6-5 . ASSYLSGGTEAF
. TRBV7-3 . ASSPSGTDTQY
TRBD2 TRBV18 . ASSRDSGRETQY
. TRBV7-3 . ASSPSGLNRYQPQH
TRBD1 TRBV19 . ASSIPRTGGFNQPQH
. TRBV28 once ASRRPPREQF
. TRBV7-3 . ASSRDSSIVGELF
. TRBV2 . ASSERLALVGQF
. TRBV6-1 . ASRKDIWAF
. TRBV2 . ASKGTVNTEAF
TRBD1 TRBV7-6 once ASSLKTGGPYNEQF
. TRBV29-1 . SVAIDTQY
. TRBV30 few AWSVFGGDLLSGANVLT
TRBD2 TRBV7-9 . ASSLGGGRGYEQY
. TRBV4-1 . ASSQPRLLPGEQY
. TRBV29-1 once SGEVRDYTDTQY
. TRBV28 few ASSLEGTYEQY
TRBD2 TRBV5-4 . ASSAGTSEIPGELF
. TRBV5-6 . ASSSPRGSEDEQY
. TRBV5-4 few ASSEGNQPQH
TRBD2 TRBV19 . ASSMGTRSFNEQF
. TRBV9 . ASSVTSNTGELF
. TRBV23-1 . ASSQSNEAF
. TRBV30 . ACTPGPWNTEAF
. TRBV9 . ASSASGTLYYEQF
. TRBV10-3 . AISEATRSTGELF
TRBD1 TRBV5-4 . ASSKDRANTGELF
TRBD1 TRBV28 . ASVGTGLVKQPQH
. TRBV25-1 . ASSASADTQY
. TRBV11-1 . ASSQLGPGELF